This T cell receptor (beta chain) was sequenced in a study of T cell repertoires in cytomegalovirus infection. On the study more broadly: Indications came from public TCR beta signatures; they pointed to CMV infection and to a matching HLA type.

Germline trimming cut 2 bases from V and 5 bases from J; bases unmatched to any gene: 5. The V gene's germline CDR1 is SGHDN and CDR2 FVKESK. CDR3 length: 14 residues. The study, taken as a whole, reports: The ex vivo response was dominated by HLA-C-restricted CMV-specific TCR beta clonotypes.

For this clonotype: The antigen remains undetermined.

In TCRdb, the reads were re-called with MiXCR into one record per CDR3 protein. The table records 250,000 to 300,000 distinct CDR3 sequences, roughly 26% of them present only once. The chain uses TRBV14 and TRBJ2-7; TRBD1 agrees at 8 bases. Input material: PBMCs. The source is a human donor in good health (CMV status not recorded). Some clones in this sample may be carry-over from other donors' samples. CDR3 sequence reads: CASSQLTGEDEQYF. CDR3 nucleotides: TGTGCCAGCAGCCAACTGACAGGGGAAGACGAGCAGTACTTC.